Each of the 21 T cell receptor beta chains below was sequenced from the same sample in a study of lymphopenia after photon versus proton radiotherapy. The assay was immunoSEQ multiplex PCR, and TCRdb's table has in-frame clones only and misses some. The sample has tens of thousands of clones; around 87% are singletons. Sequencing was performed on peripheral blood, taken from a patient treated with proton-based radiotherapy. All receptors derive from an elderly man with esophageal cancer.

The chain couples TRBV7-6 to TRBJ1-3; no firm D call. Germline CDR1 SGHVS, CDR2 FNYEAQ. The CDR3 consists of 16 residues. V was pared by 2 bases and J by 4 bases, with 15 bases between. The CDR3 nucleotides read TGTGCCAGCAGCTTATTTAGTCCCCCGGGAGGAAACACCATATATTTT. Amino acids: CASSLFSPPGGNTIYF. Drawing the rest from reference TRBV7-6 and TRBJ1-3, the complete variable domain is GAGVSQSPRYKVTKRGQDVALRCDPISGHVSLYWYRQALGQGPEFLTYFNYEAQQDKSGLPNDRFSAERPEGSISTLTIQRTEQRDSAMYRCASSLFSPPGGNTIYFGEGSWLTVV.

The rearrangement joins TRBV27 to TRBJ1-1, with D uncertain. CDR3 size: 16 residues. V lost 5 bases and J lost 2, with 18 bases in between. Germline lookup yields CDR1 MNHEY and CDR2 SMNVEV (reference sequence). CDR3 residues: CASSAGRERPNTEAFF. The CDR3 DNA reads TGTGCCAGCAGTGCCGGACGAGAAAGACCAAACACTGAAGCTTTCTTT.

The J gene is TRBJ2-7, the V gene TRBV18; D unclear. The germline V and J ends were trimmed by 1 base and 6 bases, with 7 bases remaining between them. The CDR3 length is 12 residues. Germline V gene sequence: CDR1 KGHSH, CDR2 LQKENI. CDR3 DNA: TGTGCCAGCTCACCACTCCCCCGCGAGCAGTACTTC. Translation: CASSPLPREQYF.

CDR3 in DNA: TGTGCCAGCAGCTTACTCAGGACGGCGAACACTGAAGCTTTCTTT. Amino acids: CASSLLRTANTEAFF. The V and J genes are TRBV11-2 and TRBJ1-1; D remains ambiguous. Germline-derived CDR1 and CDR2 are SGHAT and FQNNGV. V gave up 2 bases and J gave up 1 base, with 11 bases separating them. The CDR3 covers 15 residues.

The chain links TRBV27 to TRBJ1-1; D call uncertain. Germline V gene lookup returns CDR1 MNHEY and CDR2 SMNVEV (reference sequence). The CDR3 has 13 residues. Trimming took 4 bases from V and 0 from J, leaving 6 bases between them. CDR3 sequence reads: CASSSGLNTEAFF. CDR3 coding DNA: TGTGCCAGCAGTTCTGGACTGAACACTGAAGCTTTCTTT.

In this sample, this clone turned up a few times. The genes are TRBV6-1 and TRBJ1-5; perhaps TRBD1 as D (5 bases). The germline V and J ends were trimmed by 3 bases and 2 bases, with 8 bases remaining between them. Germline V gene sequence: CDR1 MNHNS, CDR2 SASEGT. This CDR3 has 14 amino acids. CDR3 DNA: TGTGCCAGCAGTGAGGGGCAGGGCAATCAGCCCCAGCATTTT. Its translation is CASSEGQGNQPQHF.

The chain uses TRBV25-1 and TRBJ1-5; a weak D match, TRBD1 (6 bases). The CDR3 consists of 14 residues. Germline V gives CDR1 MGHDK, CDR2 SYGVNS. Trimming removed 2 bases from V and 7 bases from J, with 12 bases in between. The CDR3 DNA is TGTGCCAGCAGTGAACCGGGGGCTCGGCAGCCCCAGCATTTT. This sequence encodes CASSEPGARQPQHF. The variable domain in full, with the rest retrieved from reference TRBV25-1 and TRBJ1-5, is EADIYQTPRYLVIGTGKKITLECSQTMGHDKMYWYQQDPGMELHLIHYSYGVNSTEKGDLSSESTVSRIRTEHFPLTLESARPSHTSQYLCASSEPGARQPQHFGDGTRLSIL.

J is TRBJ2-7 and V is TRBV27; D unclear. Germline loops: CDR1 MNHEY, CDR2 SMNVEV (reference sequence). Trimming pared 5 bases from V and 2 bases from J, leaving 10 bases between. The CDR3 spans 13 residues. CDR3 in DNA: TGTGCCAGCAGTAGGACCTCTACCTACGAGCAGTACTTC. Translating it yields CASSRTSTYEQYF.

Here the CDR3 reads CASSLNSRQPQHF. CDR3 sequence (DNA): TGTGCCAGCAGCTTAAATAGCCGGCAGCCCCAGCATTTT. This chain joins TRBV7-2 and TRBJ1-5; D is undetermined. V dropped 2 bases and J dropped 7 bases, with 9 bases sitting between them. The CDR3 loop spans 13 amino acids. CDR1 is SGHTA, CDR2 FQGNSA, per germline.

The chain links TRBV19 to TRBJ2-7; D unclear. CDR1 and CDR2 (germline): LNHDA, SQIVND (reference sequence). V dropped 4 bases and J dropped 3 bases, with 16 bases sitting between them. The CDR3 length is 15 residues. DNA for the CDR3: TGTGCCAGTAGTAAAGTGCGCGGACCTTACTACGAGCAGTACTTC. Its protein is CASSKVRGPYYEQYF.

This sequence joins TRBV15 and TRBJ1-4; no clear D gene. V was cut by 3 bases and J by 3 bases, with 11 bases left in between. This CDR3 comprises 15 residues. The germline gives CDR1 LNHNV, CDR2 YYDKDF (reference sequence). The CDR3 DNA reads as TGTGCCACCAGCAGTCCGGGCTCCTCTAATGAAAAACTGTTTTTT. It is translated as CATSSPGSSNEKLFF.

The chain uses TRBV7-2 and TRBJ2-7, with D possibly being TRBD1 (5 bases). Germline assignment: CDR1 SGHTA and CDR2 FQGNSA. This CDR3 comprises 13 residues. With 5 bases removed from V and 2 bases from J, the gap between germline ends came to 10 bases. The CDR3 here is CASSIDSAYEQYF. The CDR3 DNA follows: TGTGCCAGCAGCATTGACAGTGCCTACGAGCAGTACTTC.

The gene calls are TRBV11-3 and TRBJ1-1; a possible D gene is TRBD1 (5 bases). The V gene lost 5 bases and the J gene lost 0 bases, with 10 bases spanning the gap. This CDR3 comprises 14 residues. CDR1 and CDR2 (germline): SGHNT, YENEEA. For the CDR3, the DNA is TGTGCCAGCAGCCCAGGGCCGTTGAACACTGAAGCTTTCTTT. This codes for CASSPGPLNTEAFF.

The CDR3 coding sequence is TGTGCCAGCAGCCAAGGCAGCAGCTATGGCTACACCTTC. Its protein product is CASSQGSSYGYTF. The rearrangement joins TRBV14 to TRBJ1-2; D uncertain. CDR3 length: 13 amino acids. Trimming stripped 1 base from V and 4 bases from J, with 7 bases between. CDR1 and CDR2 from the germline V gene are SGHDN and FVKESK.

V gene TRBV2 combines with J gene TRBJ1-1; TRBD1 might be the D (5 bases). Trimming stripped 3 bases from V and 2 bases from J, with 16 bases between. The CDR3 contains 16 residues. The V gene's germline CDR1 is SNHLY and CDR2 FYNNEI. The CDR3 DNA is TGTGCCAGCAGTGATCGGACAAGGGCCCCAAACACTGAAGCTTTCTTT. It encodes CASSDRTRAPNTEAFF.

This clone has a single count. The rearrangement uses TRBV13 and TRBJ2-7; a weak D match, TRBD2 (5 bases). CDR3 length equals 15 residues. V gave up 4 bases and J gave up 0 bases, with 13 bases separating them. Germline V gene sequence: CDR1 PRHDT, CDR2 FYEKMQ (reference sequence). CDR3 region: CASSSRARVSYEQYF. CDR3 nucleotides: TGTGCCAGCAGCTCGAGGGCGAGGGTCTCCTACGAGCAGTACTTC.

This chain uses TRBV9 with TRBJ1-3; possibly TRBD1 for D (5 bases). The CDR3 is 13 amino acids. V lost 3 bases and J lost 4, with 8 bases in between. Per germline, CDR1 SGDLS and CDR2 YYNGEE. The CDR3 DNA reads TGTGCCAGCAGCGCGGGGACCGGAAACACCATATATTTT. Protein: CASSAGTGNTIYF.

J is TRBJ2-5 and V is TRBV14; D gene uncertain. Germline lookup yields CDR1 SGHDN and CDR2 FVKESK. The CDR3 is 13 amino acids. Between the trimmed V and J ends, which lost 1 base and 1 base, there was a span of 4 bases. Here the CDR3 reads CASSQAIQETQYF. CDR3 nucleotide sequence: TGTGCCAGCAGCCAAGCTATCCAAGAGACCCAGTACTTC.

This clone has more than one count but fewer than ten. The V call is TRBV27, the J call TRBJ1-6; D gene ambiguous. This CDR3 is built from 15 residues. V lost 7 bases to trimming and J lost 5 bases, with 15 bases between them. CDR1 and CDR2 from the germline V gene are MNHEY and SMNVEV (reference sequence). In nucleotides, the CDR3 is TGTGCCAGCACCCCGGACGGAATTAATAATTCACCCCTCCACTTT. This translates into CASTPDGINNSPLHF.

Here the CDR3 reads CASSIAGGGNTEAFF. CDR3 DNA: TGTGCCAGTAGTATAGCGGGAGGGGGCAACACTGAAGCTTTCTTT. The chain carries TRBV19 and TRBJ1-1; 7 bases are shared with TRBD1. The V segment lost 1 base and the J segment 2 bases; nucleotides outside the gene matches: 4. CDR3 length: 15 residues. Germline lookup yields CDR1 LNHDA and CDR2 SQIVND (reference sequence).

V usage is TRBV6-5 and J usage is TRBJ2-1, with TRBD1 identical over 8 bases. With V trimmed by 4 bases and J by 9 bases, 14 bases remained unmatched. The V gene's germline CDR1 is MNHEY and CDR2 SVGAGI. The CDR3 length is 16 residues. Here the CDR3 DNA reads TGTGCCAGCAGTTCCCCGACAGGGGATTCGCGGGGTGAGCAGTTCTTC. Translated: CASSSPTGDSRGEQFF.